Each of the 18 T cell receptor beta chains below was sequenced from the same sample in a study of blood T cell repertoires in COVID-19. Produced via immunoSEQ multiplex PCR; TCRdb's table is partial and in-frame only. Of approximately 160,000 clones in the sample, more than 75% were seen once. The sequenced sample consisted of peripheral blood. These receptors originate from a man aged 55 to 70 with COVID-19, enrolled during active disease.

The chain links TRBV1 to TRBJ2-3; the table's D call of TRBD2 was not tested on the DNA. TRBV1 is given as a pseudogene. The CDR3 is 14 amino acids. The CDR3 DNA reads as TGCACCAGCCCTTCGGATGGCCGGGCAGATACGCAGTATTTT. Translation gives CTSPSDGRADTQYF.

The rearrangement links TRBV5-4 to TRBJ1-1; D possibly corresponds to TRBD1 (5 bases). The CDR3 totals 15 residues. Germline CDR1 is SGHNT and CDR2 is YYREEE (reference sequence). V was shortened by 3 bases and J by 1 base, with 13 bases between the two germline ends. The CDR3 DNA is TGTGCCAGCAGCTATAGTCAGGGCACGAACACTGAAGCTTTCTTT. This gives the protein CASSYSQGTNTEAFF.

The rearrangement links TRBV2 to TRBJ1-5; D call uncertain. V gave up 0 bases and J gave up 1 base, with 10 bases separating them. In germline, CDR1 is SNHLY, CDR2 FYNNEI. The CDR3 has 16 residues. The CDR3 sequence is CASSEAGGISNQPQHF. The CDR3 bases are TGTGCCAGCAGTGAAGCCGGCGGTATAAGCAATCAGCCCCAGCATTTT.

The chain has TRBV25-1 and TRBJ2-7; TRBD1 agrees at 8 bases. The germline gives CDR1 MGHDK, CDR2 SYGVNS. This CDR3 region has 16 residues. Trimming at V came to 3 bases and at J to 5 bases, leaving 12 bases not matched to a gene. The DNA of the CDR3 is TGTGCCAGCAGTGACTTCCGGGACAGGTCTCGAAACGAGCAGTACTTC. Translation gives CASSDFRDRSRNEQYF.

This chain connects TRBV6-2 or TRBV6-3 to TRBJ2-3; D might be TRBD1 (6 bases). V was trimmed by 2 bases and J by 5 bases, leaving 14 bases between them. CDR1 and CDR2 from the germline V gene are MNHEY and SVGEGT. The CDR3 totals 15 residues. The CDR3 loop is CASSYTWDKRDTQYF. The CDR3 DNA reads as TGTGCCAGCAGTTACACGTGGGACAAACGAGATACGCAGTATTTT.

The J gene is TRBJ1-2, the V gene TRBV28; perhaps TRBD1 as D (5 bases). Germline CDR1 and CDR2: MDHEN and SYDVKM. The CDR3 totals 12 residues. Between the trimmed V and J ends, which lost 5 bases and 2 bases, there was a span of 6 bases. CDR3 in amino acids: CASSQGNYGYTF. The DNA for the CDR3 is TGTGCCAGCAGTCAGGGAAACTATGGCTACACCTTC.

This clone was observed a handful of times. V usage is TRBV7-2 and J usage is TRBJ1-5, with a possible D match to TRBD1 (6 bases). Germline-derived CDR1 and CDR2 are SGHTA and FQGNSA. V was cut by 2 bases and J by 2 bases, with 22 bases left in between. CDR3 length: 19 residues. The CDR3 spells CASSLPQGGGNEGNQPQHF. CDR3 nucleotide sequence: TGTGCCAGCAGCTTACCACAGGGAGGGGGTAATGAAGGCAATCAGCCCCAGCATTTT.

CDR3 DNA sequence: TGTGCCAGTAGTGTCATCCGGGACAAGTGGCAAGGCTACACCTTC. Its translation is CASSVIRDKWQGYTF. The rearrangement links TRBV19 to TRBJ1-2; D is perhaps TRBD1 (6 bases). The CDR3 totals 15 residues. Germline values: CDR1 LNHDA, CDR2 SQIVND (reference sequence). Trimming removed 5 bases from V and 8 bases from J, with 21 bases in between.

The chain couples TRBV4-3 to TRBJ1-3; D may be TRBD1 (5 bases). V was pared by 0 bases and J by 4 bases, with 13 bases between. Germline values: CDR1 LGHNA, CDR2 YSLEER. CDR3 length: 16 residues. This CDR3 reads CASSQEVWTSGNTIYF. Written as DNA, the CDR3 is TGCGCCAGCAGCCAAGAGGTCTGGACAAGCGGAAACACCATATATTTT.

The genes are TRBV2 and TRBJ1-6; no definite D call. CDR1 is SNHLY and CDR2 is FYNNEI in the germline V gene. This CDR3 comprises 13 residues. Between the trimmed V and J ends, which lost 7 bases and 3 bases, there was a span of 7 bases. CDR3 in amino acids: CASTQNYNSPLHF. The CDR3 bases are TGTGCCAGCACCCAGAACTATAATTCACCCCTCCACTTT. Full variable domain (rest looked up from reference TRBV2 and TRBJ1-6): EPEVTQTPSHQVTQMGQEVILRCVPISNHLYFYWYRQILGQKVEFLVSFYNNEISEKSEIFDDQFSVERPDGSNFTLKIRSTKLEDSAMYFCASTQNYNSPLHFGNGTRLTVT.

This clone has just a few counts. The chain combines TRBV28 with TRBJ1-5; D gene unclear. Trimming took 5 bases from V and 9 from J, leaving 8 bases between them. This CDR3 is built from 11 residues. The germline V gene has CDR1 MDHEN and CDR2 SYDVKM. The DNA for the CDR3 is TGTGCCAGCAGTGAGTCTCGGCCCCAGCATTTT. Translated, it gives CASSESRPQHF.

The CDR3 sequence is CASSNENRGSLSEAFF. CDR3 nucleotides: TGCGCCAGCAGCAACGAAAACAGGGGATCCCTGTCTGAAGCTTTCTTT. The V call is TRBV5-1, the J call TRBJ1-1, with 7 bases fitting TRBD1. The V gene's germline CDR1 is SGHRS and CDR2 YFSETQ. The CDR3 sequence is 16 residues long. J gave up 6 bases and V 4 bases, and 15 bases lay outside the gene matches.

The gene calls are TRBV4-2 and TRBJ1-5, with 8 bases fitting TRBD1. This CDR3 contains 16 residues. Germline CDR1 reads LGHNA; CDR2 reads YNFKEQ. The trim removed 6 bases at V and 0 bases at J, leaving 7 bases unmatched. CDR3: CASSPQGADSNQPQHF. The CDR3 nucleotides are TGTGCCAGCAGTCCCCAGGGGGCCGATAGCAATCAGCCCCAGCATTTT.

The chain links TRBV2 to TRBJ2-7; 7 bases are a match to TRBD1. This CDR3 contains 15 residues. Germline V gives CDR1 SNHLY, CDR2 FYNNEI. Trimming took 3 bases from V and 3 from J; bases not matched to a gene: 8. The CDR3 region has the DNA TGTGCCAGCAGTGACCCGGACAGGCTAGACTACGAGCAGTACTTC. Translated: CASSDPDRLDYEQYF.

The J gene is TRBJ2-7, the V gene TRBV24-1; the match to TRBD1 covers 7 bases. V lost 5 bases, J lost 2 bases, and 2 bases stayed unmatched. The germline CDR1 and CDR2 sequences are KGHDR and SFDVKD. The CDR3 runs to 13 residues. The CDR3 coding sequence is TGTGCCACCAGTGGGACAGGCCCCTACGAGCAGTACTTC. Amino acid sequence: CATSGTGPYEQYF.

The chain joins TRBV7-8 to TRBJ2-7, with a possible D match to TRBD2 (5 bases). V gave up 1 base and J gave up 0 bases, with 10 bases separating them. This CDR3 spans 15 amino acids. The germline V gene has CDR1 SGHVS and CDR2 FQNEAQ. CDR3 in DNA: TGTGCCAGCAGCTTAGGAACCGGGAACTCCTACGAGCAGTACTTC. Encoded protein: CASSLGTGNSYEQYF.

The chain is built from TRBV3-1 (or the pseudogene TRBV3-2) and TRBJ2-2; 7 positions match TRBD1. Germline lookup yields CDR1 LGHDT and CDR2 YNNKEL (reference sequence). V shed 1 base, J shed 5 bases, and the junction held 10 bases outside the gene matches. This CDR3 is built from 17 residues. The CDR3 DNA follows: TGTGCCAGCAGCCAAGGAAAATGGGTCAGGGGGACCGGGGAGCTGTTTTTT. It translates to CASSQGKWVRGTGELFF.

The CDR3, as DNA: TGTGCCAGCAGCCCGGGGCGTGGGAGCGGGAGGAGATCCGGGGAGCTGTTTTTT. Its protein product is CASSPGRGSGRRSGELFF. V and J are TRBV5-6 and TRBJ2-2; 9 bases fit TRBD2. The junction had 16 bases not matched to a gene; V was cut back by 4 bases and J by 6 bases. Looked up from germline, CDR1 is SGHDT and CDR2 is YYEEEE. CDR3 length: 18 amino acids.